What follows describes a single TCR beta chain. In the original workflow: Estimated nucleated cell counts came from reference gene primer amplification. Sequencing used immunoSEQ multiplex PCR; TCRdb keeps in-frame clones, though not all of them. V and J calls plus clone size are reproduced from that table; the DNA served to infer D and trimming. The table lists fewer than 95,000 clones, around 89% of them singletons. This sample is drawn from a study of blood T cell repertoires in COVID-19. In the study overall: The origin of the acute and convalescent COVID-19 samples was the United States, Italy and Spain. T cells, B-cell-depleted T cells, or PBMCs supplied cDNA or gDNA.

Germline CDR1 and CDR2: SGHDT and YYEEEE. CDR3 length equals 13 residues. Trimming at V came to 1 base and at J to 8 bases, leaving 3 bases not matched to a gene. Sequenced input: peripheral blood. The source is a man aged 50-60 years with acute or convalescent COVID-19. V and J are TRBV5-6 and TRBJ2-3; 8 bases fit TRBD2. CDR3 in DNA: TGTGCCAGCAGCTTGAGCGGGGGATTTACGCAGTATTTT. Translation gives CASSLSGGFTQYF.